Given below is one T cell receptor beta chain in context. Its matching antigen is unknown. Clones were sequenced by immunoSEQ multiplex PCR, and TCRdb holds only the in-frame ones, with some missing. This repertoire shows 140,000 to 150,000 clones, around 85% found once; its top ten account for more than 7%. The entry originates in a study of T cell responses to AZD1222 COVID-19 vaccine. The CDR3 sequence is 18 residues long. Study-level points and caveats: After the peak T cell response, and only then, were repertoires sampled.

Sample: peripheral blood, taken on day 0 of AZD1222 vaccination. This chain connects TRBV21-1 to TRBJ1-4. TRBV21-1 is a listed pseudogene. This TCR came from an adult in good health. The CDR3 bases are TGTGCCAGCAGCAAAGTCCATTGGGACTTCTCAACTAATGAAAAACTGTTTTTT. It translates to CASSKVHWDFSTNEKLFF.